This TCR beta chain was captured by sequencing in a study of shared clonotypes between healthy human individuals. Study results and limitations: Sequencing depth was predicted to influence how clonotypes are shared among donors. The study found about 5% of naive CD4 clonotypes shared across a few donors. In general, naive subsets displayed greater estimated richness than memory subsets did.

CDR1 and CDR2 from the germline V gene are SEHNR and FQNEAQ (reference sequence). Deletions cut 4 bases from V and 3 bases from J, with 18 bases between. This CDR3 spans 16 amino acids. In the authors' methods: ImmunoSEQ yielded junction-only sequences lacking quality scores, so filtering differed. This table comes from immunoSEQ multiplex PCR, and its TCRdb copy is limited to in-frame clones, with some not included. V and J calls and clone size are those listed in that table; D and trimming were worked out from the DNA. The sample contains approximately 2,000,000 clones, around 93% of which appear only once. This clone was seen a handful of times. Its antigen is not known. Terminally differentiated effector memory CD45RA+ cells were left out of the naive CD8 fraction, which was CD45RO-negative and positively selected for CCR7.

The rearrangement joins TRBV7-9 to TRBJ1-2, with D possibly matching TRBD1 (5 bases). The sequence was collected from a man between 18 and 29 years old in good health. Some clones in this sample may be carry-over from other donors' samples. The source material was naive CD8+ T cells from PBMCs. The CDR3 DNA sequence: TGTGCCAGCAGCTACTACCCCCCGGGGGACGACTATGGCTACACCTTC. The encoded protein is CASSYYPPGDDYGYTF.